This T cell receptor beta chain was profiled in a study of blood T cell repertoires in COVID-19. Study background: The United States, Italy and Spain supplied acute and convalescent COVID-19 samples. T cells, B-cell-depleted T cells, or PBMCs provided the cDNA or gDNA that served as material.

Methods used by the authors: Estimation of nucleated cell counts relied on the amplification of reference gene primers. Using immunoSEQ multiplex PCR, the repertoire was profiled, and TCRdb retains in-frame clones only, with some absent. D and trimming come from the DNA, and the V and J calls and clone size come from that table. The repertoire has more than 140,000 clones, about 79% of them found once; the top ten carry roughly 6.8%. In germline, CDR1 is MGHRA, CDR2 YSYEKL. With 0 bases removed from V and 1 base from J, the gap between germline ends came to 13 bases. The length of the CDR3 is 17 residues.

The sequenced sample was peripheral blood. V gene TRBV4-1 combines with J gene TRBJ1-3, with D possibly being TRBD1 (5 bases). This clonotype was sampled from a woman between 45 and 60 years old in a cohort sampled during active or convalescent COVID-19. As DNA, the CDR3 is TGCGCCAGCAGCCAAGATCCCCTGCAGGGATCTGGAAACACCATATATTTT. This translates into CASSQDPLQGSGNTIYF.